The sequence of this T cell receptor beta chain was determined in a study of T cells in Graves' hyperthyroidism and ophthalmopathy (dated by TCRdb to between 2017 and 2020). Regarding the research as a whole: Peripheral blood samples were taken at the time of initial diagnosis, prior to any treatment. In addition, the study compared T-cell repertoires in thyroid tissue and in blood from a handful of Graves' hyperthyroidism patients. The paper reports TCR Vbeta CDR3 sequencing of approximately 140 peripheral blood samples: under 45 ophthalmopathy, some 80 hyperthyroidism and approximately 17 progressor patients. For training and testing, the 100 or so patients in the discovery cohort were randomly divided in a 7:3 ratio. After blood sampling, hyperthyroidism patients were treated with methimazole at a starting dose of 30 mg daily, and ophthalmopathy patients were treated with high-dose intravenous methylprednisolone. A discovery cohort of about 96 patients, about 40 with Graves' ophthalmopathy and 57 with stable Graves' hyperthyroidism, was used to find distinguishing TCR V-J signatures. Prospective prediction of ophthalmopathy was tested in an independent validation cohort of fewer than 20 hyperthyroidism patients and approximately 17 patients who later progressed to ophthalmopathy.

TCR beta CDR3 regions were amplified from RNA transcripts. The TCR CDR3 was subjected to a first round of RT-PCR using the HTBI primer set and the Qiagen OneStep RT-PCR kit. A second multiplex PCR round built the libraries, followed by size selection and purification. Sequencing of the libraries was done on an Illumina HiSeq2000 using paired-end 100 bp reads. In the original analysis: SOAPnuke was used to process the raw data, removing reads that contained adapters or uncalled bases, had a mean Phred below 15, or lacked an exact match to the constant primer or identifier. High-quality paired reads were merged using COPE v1.2.5, and each unique nucleotide sequence was defined as a clonotype. MiTCR v1.1 was used to align clonotypes to the IMGT TRBV, TRBD and TRBJ reference segments. Analysis was restricted to V-J combinations with a frequency above 0.0001, which covered 99% to 99.2% of repertoires. The TCS score was defined as F50 (clonal expansion) divided by E x V (chaos), with BLOSUM62-based TCRdist calculated between CDR3 peptides within each V-J. Welch's t-statistics and random forest reduced 450 to 600 V-J features to roughly 13, which were used in a naive Bayes classifier (R e1071). TCRdb itself trimmed the public reads at Q25 with fastp, ran MiXCR and retained productive beta chains. Rows are unified per CDR3 protein, each entry keeping the most common DNA and genes. V and J calls and clone size were set by TCRdb, not the authors. Here the sample has approximately 380,000 distinct CDR3 sequences; 19% occur a single time. The top ten clones comprise 3.7% of the sample.

The investigation overall reported the following: No statistical method was used to fix the sample size in advance, and group allocation was not hidden from the investigators. Most expanded thyroid clonotypes (frequency above 0.001) were also found in blood, which suggests that blood repertoires may mirror thyroid immune responses. A model built on a 13 V-J signature distinguished ophthalmopathy from stable hyperthyroidism, reaching 87.88% sensitivity and 81.08% specificity in cross-validation and 80%/75% in testing. In validation, the model predicted progression to ophthalmopathy with around 71% sensitivity and roughly 72% specificity, a median of about 6.7 months before onset.

This clonotype has a single count. No cognate antigen has been identified for it. Base qualities were left out, and no much larger clone turns up one base away. On its own, one read is weak support. V is cut by 1 base and J by 6 bases, and the space between the germline ends is 10 bases. From the cysteine through the phenylalanine, the CDR3 covers 13 amino acids. The read is trimmed to its CDR3 DNA, 39 bases read in frame from base 1. The germline V gene (reference sequence) gives CDR1 as DFQATT and CDR2 as SNEGSKA. A patient counted as having stable Graves' hyperthyroidism if no progression to ophthalmopathy occurred over 18 months of follow-up. Hyperthyroidism patients were aged 18 to 65 years and newly diagnosed, with disease duration of less than 2 months. Exclusion was applied to patients with uncontrolled infections, other autoimmune diseases, pregnancy or lactation. Diagnoses were based on clinical symptoms, serum thyroxine and TRAb, thyroid ultrasound and orbital computed tomography. PBMCs were isolated from 10 ml of fresh peripheral blood by Ficoll-Paque density gradient centrifugation. Total RNA was extracted with Trizol reagent, and quality was checked on an Agilent 2100 Bioanalyzer.

The chain uses TRBV20-1 and TRBJ1-5; no D gene call is confident. The sequenced material came from blood. This sequence originates from a woman between 18 and 29 years old with Graves' hyperthyroidism. The sequenced DNA: TGCAGTGCTAGAGCCAAGTGGGTTCAGCCCCAGCATTTT. Its protein reads: CSARAKWVQPQHF.